Listed here is a single T cell receptor (beta chain). Its antigen is currently unknown. These data come from a study of blood T cells in healthy people across ages. Points from the study as a whole: Diversity figures based on one million T cells were deemed too low. Per million T cells, TCR beta diversity dropped roughly linearly as age increased.

In germline, CDR1 is ENHRY, CDR2 SYGVKD. CDR3 size: 14 residues. Between the trimmed V and J ends, which lost 8 bases and 7 bases, there was a span of 18 bases. The use of a sample-barcoded 5' primer and a J-beta primer mix characterized a second PCR of about 7 to 12 cycles. Each cDNA molecule carried a tag from a template-switch adaptor that contained 12 random nucleotides. One entry per CDR3 protein results from TCRdb running MiXCR on the 5' RACE reads. The table includes roughly 800,000 distinct CDR3 sequences, just under 25% detected once. The sample was also linked to a second study, of T cells of mothers and their children. That paper states: Mother-child pairs who were related displayed a slightly higher overlap than unrelated pairs, a difference that was non-significant.

The clonotype was recovered from a boy younger than 18 in good health. The sequencing input was blood. The J gene is TRBJ1-5, the V gene TRBV10-3, with D perhaps matching TRBD1 (6 bases). DNA for the CDR3: TGTGCCATCTCGCTGGACAGTGCCTCGCAGCCCCAGCATTTT. Its protein is CAISLDSASQPQHF.